The entry that follows covers one T cell receptor beta chain sequence. This sample is part of a study of patients and donors after allogeneic stem cell transplantation. TCRdb itself ran the RT-PCR reads through MiXCR, one entry per CDR3 protein. The table records about 74,000 distinct CDR3 sequences, about a quarter of them present only once. The J segment lost 8 bases and the V segment lost 5 bases, leaving 4 bases of the junction unmatched. Germline V gene data show CDR1 as SGHTA and CDR2 as FQGTGA. The CDR3 is 14 residues long. This sequence joins TRBV7-3 and TRBJ2-1; 12 nucleotides align to TRBD1. The sequence was obtained from a human donor who was either an allogeneic HSCT recipient or a stem cell or donor lymphocyte infusion donor (not recorded which). It is not recorded whose cells these are; they may come from a transplant donor. Sequencing input: blood, either unsorted or a sorted T cell fraction (not recorded which). CDR3 nucleotide sequence: TGTGCCAGCAGCCGGGACAGGGGGCTCGATGAGCAGTTCTTC. This codes for CASSRDRGLDEQFF.